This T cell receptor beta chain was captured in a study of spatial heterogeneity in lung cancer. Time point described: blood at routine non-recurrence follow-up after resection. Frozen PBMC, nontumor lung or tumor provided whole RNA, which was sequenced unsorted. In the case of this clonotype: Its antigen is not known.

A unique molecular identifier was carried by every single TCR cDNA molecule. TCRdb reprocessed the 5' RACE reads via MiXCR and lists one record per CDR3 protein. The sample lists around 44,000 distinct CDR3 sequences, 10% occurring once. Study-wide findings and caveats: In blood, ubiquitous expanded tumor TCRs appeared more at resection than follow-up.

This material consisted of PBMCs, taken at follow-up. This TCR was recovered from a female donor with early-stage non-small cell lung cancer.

In DNA form, the CDR3 reads TGCAGTGCCGGGGGGCAGTTCAATCAGCCCCAGCATTTT. Translated, it gives CSAGGQFNQPQHF. The V gene is TRBV20-1, the J gene TRBJ1-5; perhaps TRBD1 as D (6 bases). Looked up from germline, CDR1 is DFQATT and CDR2 is SNEGSKA (reference sequence). This CDR3 has 13 amino acids. V was pared by 6 bases and J by 3 bases, with 12 bases between.